This TCR beta chain emerged from a study of cytomegalovirus exposure and HLA in healthy donors. The wider study: About 85 million unique TCRs from HLA-typed donors were held in an early release of data.

Each donor was healthy, and each was a bone marrow donor. Use of 60 Vbeta and 13 Jbeta primers characterized the PCR. Clones were sequenced by immunoSEQ multiplex PCR, and TCRdb holds only the in-frame ones, with some missing. The table has around 100,000 clones, 60% to 75% seen once. The sample was PBMCs. This sequence originates from a middle-aged woman in good health and CMV-seronegative.

The CDR3 sequence: CASSKTSGRAGELFF. DNA for the CDR3: TGTGCCAGCAGCAAGACTAGCGGGAGAGCCGGGGAGCTGTTTTTT. The chain joins TRBV27 to TRBJ2-2; 12 bases are shared with TRBD2. The CDR3 is 15 residues long. From germline, CDR1 is MNHEY and CDR2 SMNVEV (reference sequence). The ends lost 6 bases at V and 6 bases at J; junction bases unmatched: 5.